This T cell receptor (beta chain) comes out of a study of cytomegalovirus exposure and HLA in healthy donors. General observations from the study: There were several of the most significant clusters that appeared linked to common viral pathogens in a later analysis. Presence/absence results assume similar sequencing depth per donor, which may not hold.

The PCR made use of 60 Vbeta and 13 Jbeta primers. Sequencing was performed with immunoSEQ multiplex PCR; in TCRdb, only in-frame clones are kept and a portion is missing. The table lists hundreds of thousands of clones, 80% to 85% of them singletons, with roughly 0.7% in the top ten. Germline V CDR1 and CDR2: SGHVS, FNYEAQ. CDR3 length equals 18 residues. V lost 1 base and J lost 4; bases outside the gene matches: 11. With regard to this clone: Its antigen is undetermined.

Every donor was a healthy person donating bone marrow. J is TRBJ2-1 and V is TRBV7-6; 9 bases match TRBD2. Sequencing was done on a sample of PBMCs. This clonotype was obtained from a boy aged 2 to 10 in good health and CMV-seronegative. The CDR3, as DNA: TGTGCCAGCAGCTTAGGTGGGGATAGCGGGGGTTCGTACAATGAGCAGTTCTTC. The encoded protein is CASSLGGDSGGSYNEQFF.